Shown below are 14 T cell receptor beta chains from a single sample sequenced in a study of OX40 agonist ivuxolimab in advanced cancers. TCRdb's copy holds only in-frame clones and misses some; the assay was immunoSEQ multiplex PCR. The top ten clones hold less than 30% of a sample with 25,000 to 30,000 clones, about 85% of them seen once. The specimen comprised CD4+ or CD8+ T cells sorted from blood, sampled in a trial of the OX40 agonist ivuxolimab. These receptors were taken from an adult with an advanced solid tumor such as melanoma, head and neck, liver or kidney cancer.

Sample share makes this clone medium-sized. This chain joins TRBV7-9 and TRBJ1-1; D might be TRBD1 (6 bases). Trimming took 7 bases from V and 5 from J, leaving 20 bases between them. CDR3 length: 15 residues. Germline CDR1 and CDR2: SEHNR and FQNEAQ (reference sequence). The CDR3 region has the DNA TGTGCCAGCACCTATGGGGGGGGCGCGTGGACTGAAGCTTTCTTT. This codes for CASTYGGGAWTEAFF.

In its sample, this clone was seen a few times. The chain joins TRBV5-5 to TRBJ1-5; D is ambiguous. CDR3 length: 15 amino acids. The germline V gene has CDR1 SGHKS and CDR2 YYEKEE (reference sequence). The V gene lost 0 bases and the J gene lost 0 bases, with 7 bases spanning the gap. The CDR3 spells CASSLGPYSNQPQHF. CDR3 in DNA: TGTGCCAGCAGCTTGGGACCTTATAGCAATCAGCCCCAGCATTTT.

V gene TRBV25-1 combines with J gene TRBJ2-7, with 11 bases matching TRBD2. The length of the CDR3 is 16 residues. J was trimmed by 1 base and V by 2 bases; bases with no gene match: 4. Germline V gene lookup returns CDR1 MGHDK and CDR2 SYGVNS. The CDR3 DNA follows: TGTGCCAGCAGTGAAGGGGGACTAGCGGTGTCCTACGAGCAGTACTTC. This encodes CASSEGGLAVSYEQYF.

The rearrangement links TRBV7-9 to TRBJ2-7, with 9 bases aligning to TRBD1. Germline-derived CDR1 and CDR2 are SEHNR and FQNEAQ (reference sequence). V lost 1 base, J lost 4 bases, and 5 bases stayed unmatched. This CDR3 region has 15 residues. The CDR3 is CASSLEGTGIYEQYF. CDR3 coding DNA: TGTGCCAGCAGCTTAGAAGGGACAGGGATATACGAGCAGTACTTC.

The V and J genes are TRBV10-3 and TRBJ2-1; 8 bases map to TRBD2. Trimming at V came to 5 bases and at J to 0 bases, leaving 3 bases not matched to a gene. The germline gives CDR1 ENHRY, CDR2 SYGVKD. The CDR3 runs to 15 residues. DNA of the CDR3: TGTGCCATCAGTCTAGCGGGCGACTCCTACAATGAGCAGTTCTTC. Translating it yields CAISLAGDSYNEQFF.

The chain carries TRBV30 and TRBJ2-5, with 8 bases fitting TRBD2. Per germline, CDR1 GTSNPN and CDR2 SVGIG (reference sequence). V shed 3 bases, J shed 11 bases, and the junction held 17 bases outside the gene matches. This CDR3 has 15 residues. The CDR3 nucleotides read TGTGCCTGGAGATTTACTAGCGGAGCCCGGCTTGGTCAGTACTTC. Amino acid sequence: CAWRFTSGARLGQYF. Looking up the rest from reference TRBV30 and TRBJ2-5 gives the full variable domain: SQTIHQWPATLVQPVGSPLSLECTVEGTSNPNLYWYRQAAGRGLQLLFYSVGIGQISSEVPQNLSASRPQDRQFILSSKKLLLSDSGFYLCAWRFTSGARLGQYFGPGTRLLVL.

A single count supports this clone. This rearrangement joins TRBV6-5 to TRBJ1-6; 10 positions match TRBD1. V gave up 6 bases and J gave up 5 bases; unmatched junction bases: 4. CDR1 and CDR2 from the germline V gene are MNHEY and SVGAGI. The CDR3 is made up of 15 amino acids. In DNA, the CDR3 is TGTGCCAGCAGCCTCGGACAGGGGGATAATTCACCCCTCCACTTT. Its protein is CASSLGQGDNSPLHF.

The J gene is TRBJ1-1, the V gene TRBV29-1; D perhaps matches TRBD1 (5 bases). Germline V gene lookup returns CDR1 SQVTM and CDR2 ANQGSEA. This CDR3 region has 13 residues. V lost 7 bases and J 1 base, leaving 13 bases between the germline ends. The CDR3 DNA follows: TGCAGCGGAGGGGCGGGCCGGAACACTGAAGCTTTCTTT. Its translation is CSGGAGRNTEAFF.

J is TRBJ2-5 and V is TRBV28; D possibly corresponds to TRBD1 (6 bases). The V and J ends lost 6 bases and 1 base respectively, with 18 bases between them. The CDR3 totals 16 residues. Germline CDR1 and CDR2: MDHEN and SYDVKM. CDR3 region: CASSFRDNTLQETQYF. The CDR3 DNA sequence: TGTGCCAGCAGCTTCCGGGACAACACGCTCCAAGAGACCCAGTACTTC.

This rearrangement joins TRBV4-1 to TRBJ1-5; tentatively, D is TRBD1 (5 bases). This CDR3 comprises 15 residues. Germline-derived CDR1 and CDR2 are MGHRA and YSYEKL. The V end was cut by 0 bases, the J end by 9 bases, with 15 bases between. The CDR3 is CASSQEISTGGPQHF. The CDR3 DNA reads TGCGCCAGCAGCCAAGAAATATCAACTGGGGGGCCCCAGCATTTT.

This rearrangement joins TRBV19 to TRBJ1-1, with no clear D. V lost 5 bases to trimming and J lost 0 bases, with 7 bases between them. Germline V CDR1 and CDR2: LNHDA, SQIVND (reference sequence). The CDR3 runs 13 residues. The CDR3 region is CASSYGMNTEAFF. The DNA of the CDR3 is TGTGCCAGTAGTTACGGCATGAACACTGAAGCTTTCTTT.

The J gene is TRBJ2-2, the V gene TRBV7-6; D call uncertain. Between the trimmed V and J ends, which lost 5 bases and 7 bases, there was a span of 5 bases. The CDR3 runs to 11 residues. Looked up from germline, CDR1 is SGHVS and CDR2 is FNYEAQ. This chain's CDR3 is CASSEGGELFF. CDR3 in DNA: TGTGCCAGCAGCGAAGGCGGGGAGCTGTTTTTT.

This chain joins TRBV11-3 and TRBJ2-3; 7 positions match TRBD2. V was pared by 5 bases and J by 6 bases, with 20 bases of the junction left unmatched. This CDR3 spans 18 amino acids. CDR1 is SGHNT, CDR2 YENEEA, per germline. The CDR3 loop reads CASSPRIAGGAKGDTQYF. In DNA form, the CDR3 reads TGTGCCAGCAGCCCTCGAATAGCGGGTGGGGCTAAGGGTGATACGCAGTATTTT.

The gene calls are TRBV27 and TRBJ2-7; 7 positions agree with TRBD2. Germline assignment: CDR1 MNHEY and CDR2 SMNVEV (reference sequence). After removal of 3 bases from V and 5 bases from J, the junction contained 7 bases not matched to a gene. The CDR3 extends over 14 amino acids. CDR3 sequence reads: CASSLRREVNEQYF. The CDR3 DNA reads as TGTGCCAGCAGTTTGAGACGGGAGGTCAACGAGCAGTACTTC.